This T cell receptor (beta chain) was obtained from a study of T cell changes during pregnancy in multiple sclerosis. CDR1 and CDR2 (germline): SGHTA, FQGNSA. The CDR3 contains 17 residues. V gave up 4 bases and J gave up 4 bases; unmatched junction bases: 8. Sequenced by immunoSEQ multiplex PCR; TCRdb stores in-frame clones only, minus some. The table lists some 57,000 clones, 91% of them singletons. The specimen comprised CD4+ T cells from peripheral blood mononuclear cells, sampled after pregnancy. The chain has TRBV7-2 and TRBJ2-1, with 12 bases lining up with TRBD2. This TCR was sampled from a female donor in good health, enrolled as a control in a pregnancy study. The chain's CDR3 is CASSSPSGGANYNEQFF. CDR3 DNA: TGTGCCAGCAGCTCTCCTAGCGGGGGGGCCAATTACAATGAGCAGTTCTTC.